What follows are 13 T cell receptor beta chains derived from one specimen sequenced in a study of regulatory T cells in long-lasting Graves disease. The sample's time point: persistent/refractory GD, antithyroid drugs over 5 years with positive TRAb. From RNA extracted from PBMCs, the TCR library was made. HTBI primers from iRepertoire and Arm-PCR of CDR3 regions yielded the TCR beta libraries. TCRdb re-derived calls from the multiplex PCR reads in MiXCR, one entry per CDR3 protein. The sample lists roughly 400,000 distinct CDR3 sequences; roughly 23% were seen once. The material sequenced was peripheral blood mononuclear cells (PBMCs), taken when the disease was refractory, from a patient treated with antithyroid drugs. The source is a female donor with Graves disease.

This clonotype was counted ten times or more. V is TRBV12-3 or TRBV12-4 and J is TRBJ2-7; D gene ambiguous. The CDR3 runs 13 residues. V lost 5 bases, J lost 6 bases, and 14 bases lay in between. CDR3 sequence reads: CASSKRTPGEQYF. The CDR3 DNA sequence: TGTGCCAGCAGTAAACGGACGCCCGGCGAGCAGTACTTC.

The J gene is TRBJ2-3, the V gene TRBV3-1; the match to TRBD2 covers 12 bases. The J segment lost 8 bases and the V segment lost 7 bases, leaving 13 bases of the junction unmatched. CDR3 length: 16 residues. CDR1 and CDR2 from the germline V gene are LGHDT and YNNKEL (reference sequence). The chain's CDR3 is CASMSFETSGRGTQYF. In DNA form, the CDR3 reads TGTGCCAGCATGTCATTTGAGACTAGCGGGAGAGGTACGCAGTATTTT.

This clonotype showed up many times. The rearrangement links TRBV6-5 to TRBJ2-5, with TRBD1 matching 7 bases. This CDR3 region has 14 residues. Looked up from germline, CDR1 is MNHEY and CDR2 is SVGAGI. After removal of 0 bases from V and 3 bases from J, the junction contained 1 base not matched to a gene. CDR3 coding DNA: TGTGCCAGCAGTTACTCACAGGGGAAAGAGACCCAGTACTTC. It codes for CASSYSQGKETQYF.

A note on this clonotype: With a much larger clone just one base away, this may be a read error. Given the absence of the conserved phenylalanine or tryptophan at the CDR3 end, a read error is likely. The chain carries TRBV5-1 and TRBJ1-6; weak D call: TRBD1 (5 bases). The V gene lost 1 base and the J gene lost 8 bases, with 16 bases spanning the gap. The V gene's germline CDR1 is SGHRS and CDR2 YFSETQ. The CDR3 runs to 16 residues. The CDR3 region is CASSLILFLRDSPLHL. The DNA for the CDR3 is TGCGCCAGCAGCTTGATCCTGTTCCTCAGGGATTCACCCCTCCACCTT.

This chain uses TRBV5-1 with TRBJ2-5; D gene ambiguous. The CDR3 totals 13 residues. In germline, CDR1 is SGHRS, CDR2 YFSETQ. With 9 bases removed from V and 5 bases from J, the gap between germline ends came to 17 bases. This CDR3 is CATGMRSEETQYF. The CDR3 DNA follows: TGCGCCACCGGAATGAGGAGTGAGGAGACCCAGTACTTC.

The DNA of the CDR3 is TGCAGTACCGCCATGCTTGATACGCAGTATTTT. It codes for CSTAMLDTQYF. This sequence joins TRBV20-1 and TRBJ2-3; D is unresolved. Trimming left V 8 bases short and J 6 bases short, with 12 bases between. The CDR3 is made up of 11 amino acids. Germline-derived CDR1 and CDR2 are DFQATT and SNEGSKA (reference sequence).

The DNA of the CDR3 is TGTGCCAGCAGCCCATATGCAGATACGCAGTATTTT. It yields the protein CASSPYADTQYF. J is TRBJ2-3 and V is TRBV3-1; D not resolved. The CDR3 runs to 12 residues. The V gene's germline CDR1 is LGHDT and CDR2 YNNKEL (reference sequence). Trimming removed 4 bases at V and 4 bases at J, with 6 bases between.

The chain is built from TRBV4-1 and TRBJ1-4, with 8 nucleotides matching TRBD1. The germline V gene encodes CDR1 MGHRA and CDR2 YSYEKL. J lost 8 bases, V lost 1 base, and 12 bases had no gene match. The CDR3 totals 17 residues. The CDR3 loop reads CASSQGLMTGVKEKLFF. CDR3 nucleotides: TGCGCCAGCAGCCAAGGACTAATGACAGGGGTTAAGGAAAAACTGTTTTTT.

This clonotype was detected many times. V usage is TRBV27 and J usage is TRBJ1-1, with TRBD1 matching over 11 bases. The J segment lost 8 bases and the V segment lost 0 bases, leaving 11 bases of the junction unmatched. This CDR3 contains 17 residues. CDR1 MNHEY and CDR2 SMNVEV come from the germline V gene (reference sequence). DNA for the CDR3: TGTGCCAGCAGTTTATCTTGGACAGGGGGCTCCAAAACGGAAGCTTTCTTT. Protein: CASSLSWTGGSKTEAFF.

The chain employs TRBV28 and TRBJ2-1; the D gene is possibly TRBD2 (7 bases). The length of the CDR3 is 16 residues. Between the trimmed V and J ends, which lost 7 bases and 6 bases, there was a span of 22 bases. Per the germline V gene, CDR1 is MDHEN and CDR2 is SYDVKM. The CDR3 region has the DNA TGTGCCAGCACCTCCTCTTGGGGGGCGGGAGTCAATGAGCAGTTCTTC. Translating it yields CASTSSWGAGVNEQFF.

This clonotype was recorded many times. The chain couples TRBV28 to TRBJ2-7, with D hard to call. CDR1 is MDHEN, CDR2 SYDVKM, per germline. The V end was cut by 8 bases, the J end by 2 bases, with 16 bases between. The CDR3 covers 14 residues. Here the CDR3 DNA reads TGTGCCAGCGAGGCCCCAGACTCACCCTACGAGCAGTACTTC. Translating gives CASEAPDSPYEQYF.

This clonotype came up many times. This chain connects TRBV28 to TRBJ1-1; D is unresolved. The CDR3 loop spans 13 amino acids. The V and J ends lost 8 bases and 0 bases respectively, with 10 bases between them. CDR1 and CDR2 (germline): MDHEN, SYDVKM. In nucleotides, the CDR3 is TGTGCCAGCTCAGTCAACATGAACACTGAAGCTTTCTTT. It is translated as CASSVNMNTEAFF. Full variable domain (rest looked up from reference TRBV28 and TRBJ1-1): DVKVTQSSRYLVKRTGEKVFLECVQDMDHENMFWYRQDPGLGLRLIYFSYDVKMKEKGDIPEGYSVSREKKERFSLILESASTNQTSMYLCASSVNMNTEAFFGQGTRLTVV.

The chain uses TRBV6-2 or TRBV6-3 and TRBJ1-4, with 9 nucleotides matching TRBD1. V trimming: 2 bases; J trimming: 4 bases; junction bases outside the gene matches: 2. The CDR3 covers 15 residues. The germline CDR1 and CDR2 sequences are MNHEY and SVGEGT. The CDR3 spells CASSYTGGFNEKLFF. CDR3 coding DNA: TGTGCCAGCAGTTACACAGGGGGCTTTAATGAAAAACTGTTTTTT.